The following is a T cell receptor beta chain sequence with its context. The specificity of this receptor is unknown. Base qualities are not provided; no much larger clone lies one nucleotide away. This sample stems from a study of vaccination and CD4 T cells after COVID-19 (dated by TCRdb to between 2021 and 2024). A note on the overall study: Convalescent patients had a positive SARS-CoV-2 result on nasal swab PCR, and of these patients, some ten had mild disease and one had severe disease. Six males and four females were included in the convalescent cohort, with two Hispanic individuals, seven Caucasians, two Asians and one multiracial person represented. Each participant got two doses of either the Pfizer-BioNTech BNT162b2 vaccine (n=8) or the Moderna mRNA-1273 vaccine (n=2). Post-COVID blood samples were collected from convalescent patients a median of about 92 days after diagnosis, with a range of roughly 35 to 180 days. Post-vaccine blood samples were collected a median of approximately 77 days after the second vaccine dose, ranging from about 13 to 241 days. Overlapping spike peptide pools from SARS-CoV-2 and from the common cold coronaviruses HCoV-NL63, HCoV-OC43 and HCoV-229E were used as culture stimuli. As controls, cultures received a CEFX viral epitope pool (the positive control), an HIV-1 Nef peptide pool (the negative control), or no peptide at all. The spike-specific CD4+ TCR repertoire was compared before and after mRNA vaccination in fewer than eleven COVID-19 convalescent patients and a few infection-naive healthy vaccine recipients.

The paper as a whole reports these results and caveats: Only a relatively small number of convalescent patients were included in the study, and early timepoints following natural infection were not analyzed. In convalescent patients, a median approximately 89% of post-vaccine SARS-CoV-2-reactive clones were detected only after vaccination, suggesting vaccine-specific priming. In convalescent patients, nearly all vaccine-specific clones (304 of 307) were found to be mono-reactive for SARS-CoV-2 spike rather than cross-reactive with common cold coronaviruses. The median number of SARS-CoV-2-reactive clonotypes rose from 20 to 25 after infection to 35 to 45 after vaccination, but the change was not significant.

The germline V gene sets CDR1 to SGHRS and CDR2 to YFSETQ. The CDR3 holds 13 amino acids from the cysteine to the phenylalanine. The entry retains the CDR3 DNA only, 39 bases that are in frame from base 1. The V and J ends are trimmed by 0 bases and 6 bases, leaving 9 bases between them. Taken with the paper, the label for treatment or condition translates to: roughly nine-day PBMC culture with coronavirus spike peptide pools or control peptides (ViraFEST assay). The ViraFEST assay, used in the study, expanded antigen-specific T cells with peptide pools and then identified the expanded clonotypes through TCR sequencing. Positive SARS-CoV-2 PCR tests in the convalescent patients dated from March to December 2020, before Alpha, Beta and Delta variants emerged in the United States. Approximately 2.1 million PBMCs per well were cultured in IMDM with roughly 5.5% human AB serum and 8 to 10 IU/ml IL-2, plus 10 ug/ml peptide pools. On days 3 and 7, half of the culture medium was replaced with fresh IL-2-containing medium. After approximately eleven days of culture, CD4+ T cells were isolated by negative selection using the EasySep CD4+ T cell isolation kit. Ficoll-Paque Plus gradient centrifugation was used to isolate PBMCs from whole blood, and the isolated PBMCs were then either used fresh or cryopreserved at -140C. In general, triplicate wells were set up for every culture condition.

The library came from PCR. At the Johns Hopkins FTIC core, DNA from the cultured CD4+ T cells underwent TCR sequencing with the Oncomine TCR Beta short-read assay. The QIAamp micro DNA kit was used to extract genomic DNA from the cultured CD4+ T cells. The Oncomine TCR Beta libraries from cultured CD4+ T cells were pooled using unique dual indexes and then sequenced on an Illumina iSeq 100. The authors' analysis ran thus. Non-productive sequences were removed, and CDR3s that did not start with C, did not end with F or W, or were shorter than 7 amino acids were discarded. Antigen-specific clonotypes were identified using the MANAFEST web application through comparison of peptide-stimulated wells with reference and other culture wells. For a clone to be called positive, the clone needed an FDR below 0.05, an odds ratio above 5, and a productive frequency above 0.1% in at least two of three replicate wells. A clonotype was classed as cross-reactive if the clonotype showed significant expansion both in SARS-CoV-2 spike wells and in at least one common cold coronavirus spike condition. CDR3 homology was assessed with Levenshtein distances (stringdist) and unrooted phylogenetic trees (ape) in R version 3.6.1. TCRdb reprocessing: public reads trimmed at Q25 with fastp, clones called with MiXCR, in-frame beta chains kept. Each entry merges the rows of one CDR3 protein and shows their most common DNA and genes. The V and J calls and clone size come from TCRdb's table, not from the authors' own analysis. A total of about 15,000 distinct CDR3 sequences appear in this sample, around 48% of them only once. The top ten clonotypes cover over 12% of the sample.

This chain is built from TRBV5-1 and TRBJ2-5; a tentative D match to TRBD1 spans 6 bases. Sequencing was carried out using CD4+ T cells from blood, cultured in vitro. This TCR derives from a human donor who had recovered from COVID-19. CDR3 protein: CASSLGTDQTQYF. The DNA sequence reads TGCGCCAGCAGCTTGGGGACAGATCAGACCCAGTACTTC.